These 8 T cell receptor beta chains originate from one sample sequenced in a study of T cell changes during pregnancy in multiple sclerosis. Repertoires were generated with immunoSEQ multiplex PCR, while TCRdb's copy carries only in-frame clones and drops some. This repertoire shows over 80,000 clones, about 94% found once; its top ten account for 1.4%. The specimen was peripheral blood, collected in the third trimester of pregnancy. All receptors derive from a female donor in good health, enrolled as a control in a pregnancy study.

The rearrangement links TRBV2 to TRBJ2-3, with 8 nucleotides matching TRBD1. Germline loops: CDR1 SNHLY, CDR2 FYNNEI. V lost 7 bases to trimming and J lost 2 bases; unmatched junction nucleotides: 8. The CDR3 is 15 residues long. The CDR3 protein is CASKPTGGFTDTQYF. The CDR3 DNA reads TGTGCCAGCAAACCAACAGGGGGGTTCACAGATACGCAGTATTTT.

This chain uses TRBV5-1 with TRBJ2-5, with D possibly TRBD2 on 5 matching bases. The J call may not be correct, given that the DNA end is closer to TRBJ2-7. Germline loops: CDR1 SGHRS, CDR2 YFSETQ. This CDR3 region has 12 residues. The CDR3 region is CASSPGGYEQYF. CDR3 nucleotides: TGCGCCAGCAGCCCCGGAGGCTACGAGCAGTACTTC.

This chain's CDR3 is CASSPRQGKAFF. The CDR3 coding sequence is TGTGCCAGCAGCCCCCGACAGGGTAAAGCTTTCTTT. V and J are TRBV11-1 and TRBJ1-1, with TRBD1 matching over 7 bases. V shed 5 bases, J shed 9 bases, and the junction held 6 bases outside the gene matches. The CDR3 totals 12 residues. Germline V lookup: CDR1 SGHAT, CDR2 FQDESV (reference sequence). Using reference TRBV11-1 and TRBJ1-1 for the parts outside the CDR3, the full variable domain is EAEVAQSPRYKITEKSQAVAFWCDPISGHATLYWYRQILGQGPELLVQFQDESVVDDSQLPKDRFSAERLKGVDSTLKIQPAELGDSAMYLCASSPRQGKAFFGQGTRLTVV.

The chain joins TRBV28 to TRBJ2-7; perhaps TRBD2 as D (5 bases). This CDR3 is 14 amino acids long. Per germline, CDR1 MDHEN and CDR2 SYDVKM. Trimming removed 3 bases from V and 3 bases from J, with 12 bases in between. CDR3 protein: CASSLGLASYEQYF. The CDR3 bases are TGTGCCAGCAGTTTGGGTCTAGCCAGCTACGAGCAGTACTTC.

This chain connects TRBV19 to TRBJ2-6; 7 nucleotides line up with TRBD1. The germline V gene encodes CDR1 LNHDA and CDR2 SQIVND (reference sequence). The length of the CDR3 is 18 residues. J lost 2 bases, V lost 5 bases, and 12 bases had no gene match. The CDR3 nucleotides are TGTGCCAGTAGTCCCAGTGGCAGGGGGAGTACTGGGGCCAACGTCCTGACTTTC. This sequence encodes CASSPSGRGSTGANVLTF.

This sequence joins TRBV19 and TRBJ1-1, with D hard to call. The germline V gene has CDR1 LNHDA and CDR2 SQIVND (reference sequence). The CDR3 runs 14 residues. V dropped 5 bases and J dropped 2 bases, with 12 bases sitting between them. CDR3 loop: CASSLRLKNTEAFF. The DNA of the CDR3 is TGTGCCAGTAGTTTGAGGCTGAAAAACACTGAAGCTTTCTTT.

The chain is built from TRBV30 and TRBJ2-3, with no clear D. CDR1 and CDR2 from the germline V gene are GTSNPN and SVGIG (reference sequence). The CDR3 sequence is 13 residues long. V was cut by 4 bases and J by 3 bases, with 11 bases left in between. CDR3 in DNA: TGTGCCTGGAATTCAGGTCAGACAGATACGCAGTATTTT. It specifies CAWNSGQTDTQYF.

The chain couples TRBV19 to TRBJ1-4; TRBD1 agrees at 9 bases. The germline V gene has CDR1 LNHDA and CDR2 SQIVND (reference sequence). V gave up 6 bases and J gave up 8 bases; unmatched junction bases: 10. The CDR3 spans 15 residues. In nucleotides, the CDR3 is TGTGCCAGTAGACGGACAGGGGTTCCCGGGGAAAAACTGTTTTTT. This gives the protein CASRRTGVPGEKLFF. Complete variable domain (other parts from reference TRBV19 and TRBJ1-4): DGGITQSPKYLFRKEGQNVTLSCEQNLNHDAMYWYRQDPGQGLRLIYYSQIVNDFQKGDIAEGYSVSREKKESFPLTVTSAQKNPTAFYLCASRRTGVPGEKLFFGSGTQLSVL.